Presented here are 17 T cell receptor beta chains from one specimen sequenced in a study of blood T cell repertoires in COVID-19. TCRdb keeps only in-frame clones here, not all; method: immunoSEQ multiplex PCR. The data contain 200,000 to 300,000 clones, 80% to 90% of them singletons. Material for sequencing was peripheral blood. The receptors originated from a woman aged 40 to 55 with acute or convalescent COVID-19.

This clone appeared a single time. V is TRBV18 and J is TRBJ1-1; maybe TRBD1 (5 bases). The germline gives CDR1 KGHSH, CDR2 LQKENI. Trimming pared 5 bases from V and 0 bases from J, leaving 10 bases between. The CDR3 is 14 residues long. The CDR3 DNA reads as TGTGCCAGCTCAGCAGGGTTCTTGAACACTGAAGCTTTCTTT. Translated, it gives CASSAGFLNTEAFF.

The chain joins TRBV4-1 to TRBJ1-6; D might be TRBD1 (6 bases). CDR1 is MGHRA, CDR2 YSYEKL, per germline. Trimming pared 1 base from V and 10 bases from J, leaving 14 bases between. The CDR3 runs 15 residues. CDR3 sequence: CASSQVSAQGSPLHF. DNA of the CDR3: TGCGCCAGCAGCCAAGTTTCCGCCCAGGGGTCACCCCTCCACTTT.

This rearrangement joins TRBV25-1 to TRBJ1-5; 7 bases match TRBD1. The V gene end was trimmed by 3 bases and the J gene end by 6 bases; junction bases not matched to a gene: 5. Germline CDR1 is MGHDK and CDR2 is SYGVNS. The CDR3 contains 14 residues. This chain's CDR3 is CASSETGWGQPQHF. The CDR3 coding sequence is TGTGCCAGCAGTGAGACAGGGTGGGGTCAGCCCCAGCATTTT.

The CDR3 sequence is CASSLRTRAGAQVAGELFF. Written as DNA, the CDR3 is TGTGCCAGCTCACTCCGGACTCGAGCGGGGGCCCAGGTGGCCGGGGAGCTGTTTTTT. The V call is TRBV18, the J call TRBJ2-2; the match to TRBD2 covers 8 bases. Per germline, CDR1 KGHSH and CDR2 LQKENI. Trimming took 4 bases from V and 6 from J; bases not matched to a gene: 19. The CDR3 length is 19 residues.

The chain uses TRBV7-9 and TRBJ1-6; tentative D call: TRBD1 (5 bases). Germline V gene data show CDR1 as SEHNR and CDR2 as FQNEAQ (reference sequence). CDR3 size: 17 residues. Trimming removed 5 bases from V and 8 bases from J, with 22 bases in between. The CDR3 is CASSEAGLGGRYSPLHF. CDR3 in DNA: TGTGCCAGCAGCGAGGCGGGGTTGGGGGGAAGGTATTCACCCCTCCACTTT.

The V gene is TRBV6-1, the J gene TRBJ2-6, with D possibly matching TRBD1 (5 bases). The CDR3 is 18 amino acids. V shed 2 bases and J shed 0 bases, with 14 bases lying between them. The V gene's germline CDR1 is MNHNS and CDR2 SASEGT. CDR3 bases: TGTGCCAGCAGTGAATTGTGGGGCCGTTTCTCTGGGGCCAACGTCCTGACTTTC. Its protein is CASSELWGRFSGANVLTF.

The J gene is TRBJ2-4, the V gene TRBV11-2; D unclear. V was cut by 0 bases and J by 8 bases, with 8 bases left in between. In germline, CDR1 is SGHAT, CDR2 FQNNGV. This CDR3 is 13 amino acids long. The CDR3 reads CASSLDPADIQYF. The CDR3 DNA follows: TGTGCCAGCAGCTTAGACCCCGCGGACATTCAGTACTTC.

J is TRBJ2-5 and V is TRBV7-6, with 11 bases aligning to TRBD1. V was clipped by 5 bases and J by 3 bases; unmatched bases: 2. The CDR3 runs 14 residues. Germline V lookup: CDR1 SGHVS, CDR2 FNYEAQ. CDR3 in DNA: TGTGCCAGCAGCCGGACAGGGGGCAAAGAGACCCAGTACTTC. It translates to CASSRTGGKETQYF.

The gene calls are TRBV6-4 and TRBJ2-5; D may be TRBD1 (7 bases). The germline gives CDR1 MRHNA, CDR2 SNTAGT. This CDR3 has 14 amino acids. V was shortened by 3 bases and J by 5 bases, with 13 bases between the two germline ends. The CDR3 DNA is TGTGCCAGCAGTGATGGTCCAGGGGGGGAGACCCAGTACTTC. Residues: CASSDGPGGETQYF.

The DNA of the CDR3 is TGTGCCAGCAGCCGTGTAACCGGGGAGCTGTTTTTT. The encoded protein is CASSRVTGELFF. The chain has TRBV6-5 and TRBJ2-2; D not certain. The CDR3 spans 12 residues. Germline loops: CDR1 MNHEY, CDR2 SVGAGI. Trimming left V 6 bases short and J 5 bases short, with 7 bases between.

This chain links TRBV15 with TRBJ2-5; a possible D gene is TRBD2 (6 bases). CDR1 and CDR2 from the germline V gene are LNHNV and YYDKDF (reference sequence). Trimming pared 3 bases from V and 2 bases from J, leaving 13 bases between. This CDR3 comprises 15 residues. CDR3 protein: CATSSRRAGQETQYF. The CDR3 nucleotides read TGTGCCACCAGCAGTCGACGGGCGGGGCAAGAGACCCAGTACTTC.

The chain couples TRBV19 to TRBJ2-5, with 9 bases fitting TRBD1. The germline V gene has CDR1 LNHDA and CDR2 SQIVND (reference sequence). V trimming: 3 bases; J trimming: 4 bases; junction bases outside the gene matches: 6. The CDR3 has 15 amino acids. The CDR3 nucleotides are TGTGCCAGTAGTATTCGGGTGGACAGGGGAGAGACCCAGTACTTC. Residues: CASSIRVDRGETQYF.

V is TRBV4-1 and J is TRBJ2-4, with D unclear. The CDR3 runs to 17 residues. Trimming cost V 2 bases and J 0 bases, with 14 bases left between them. Germline-derived CDR1 and CDR2 are MGHRA and YSYEKL. The CDR3 here is CASSQSRVLLAKNIQYF. CDR3 sequence (DNA): TGCGCCAGCAGCCAAAGTCGAGTTCTCCTAGCCAAAAACATTCAGTACTTC.

The chain is built from TRBV19 and TRBJ1-2, with D unclear. The CDR3 length is 14 residues. From germline, CDR1 is LNHDA and CDR2 SQIVND (reference sequence). Trimming cost V 7 bases and J 5 bases, with 17 bases left between them. DNA of the CDR3: TGTGCCAGTACTTGGAGGGTCCCCTCATATGGCTACACCTTC. Its translation is CASTWRVPSYGYTF.

V and J are TRBV24-1 and TRBJ2-2; D is undetermined. Germline V gene data show CDR1 as KGHDR and CDR2 as SFDVKD. Trimming stripped 9 bases from V and 0 bases from J, with 7 bases between. The CDR3 consists of 13 residues. This chain's CDR3 is CATAGANTGELFF. CDR3 coding DNA: TGTGCCACCGCTGGAGCGAACACCGGGGAGCTGTTTTTT.

The V and J genes are TRBV7-8 and TRBJ1-1; unclear D gene. CDR3 length: 13 amino acids. Germline lookup yields CDR1 SGHVS and CDR2 FQNEAQ. Trimming shortened V by 5 bases and J by 1 base, and 8 bases separated the two germline ends. The CDR3 nucleotides read TGTGCCAGCAGCAAGACTCGGAACACTGAAGCTTTCTTT. Amino acid sequence: CASSKTRNTEAFF.

This clone was seen once. This rearrangement joins TRBV30 to TRBJ1-5; D gene unclear. The V gene's germline CDR1 is GTSNPN and CDR2 SVGIG (reference sequence). CDR3 length: 13 amino acids. V was shortened by 0 bases and J by 3 bases, with 6 bases between the two germline ends. Here the CDR3 reads CAWSVQINQPQHF. CDR3 nucleotide sequence: TGTGCCTGGAGTGTACAGATCAATCAGCCCCAGCATTTT.